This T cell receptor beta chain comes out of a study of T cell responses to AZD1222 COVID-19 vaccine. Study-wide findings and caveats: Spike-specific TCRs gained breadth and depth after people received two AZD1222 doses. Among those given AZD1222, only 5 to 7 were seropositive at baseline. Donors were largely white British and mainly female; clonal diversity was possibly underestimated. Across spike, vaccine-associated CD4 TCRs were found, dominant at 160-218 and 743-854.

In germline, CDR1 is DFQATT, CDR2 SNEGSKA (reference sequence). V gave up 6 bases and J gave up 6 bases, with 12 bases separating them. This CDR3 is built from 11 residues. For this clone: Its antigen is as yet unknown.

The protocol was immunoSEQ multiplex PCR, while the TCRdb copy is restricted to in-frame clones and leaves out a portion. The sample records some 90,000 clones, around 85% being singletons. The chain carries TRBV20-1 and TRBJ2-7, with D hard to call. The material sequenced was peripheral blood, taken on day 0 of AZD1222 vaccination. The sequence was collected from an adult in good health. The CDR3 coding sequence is TGCAGTGCACCTATTGGCCGCGAGCAGTACTTC. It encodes CSAPIGREQYF.